Each of the 15 T cell receptor beta chains below was sequenced from the same sample in a study of CD8+CD57+ T cells in acquired aplastic anemia. Researchers used genomic DNA as the template to profile TCR beta VDJ and CDR3. Each CDR3 protein is one row after TCRdb ran MiXCR on the reads. This table holds roughly 86,000 distinct CDR3 sequences, under 50% found once. The sequenced sample was sorted CD4+, CD8+, or CD8+CD57+ T cells (not recorded which) from PBMCs. The receptors were gathered from a human donor in good health, serving as a control.

This clonotype was picked up many times. This chain links TRBV9 with TRBJ2-7, with a weak D call TRBD2 (7 bases). Trimming took 1 base from V and 2 from J, leaving 13 bases between them. CDR3 length equals 15 residues. The germline CDR1 and CDR2 sequences are SGDLS and YYNGEE. Here the CDR3 reads CASSVMAGAAYEQYF. The CDR3 DNA is TGTGCCAGCAGCGTAATGGCGGGGGCCGCCTACGAGCAGTACTTC.

The CDR3 is CASSSSGVYNEQFF. In nucleotides, the CDR3 is TGTGCCAGCAGCTCTAGCGGGGTTTACAATGAGCAGTTCTTC. J is TRBJ2-1 and V is TRBV7-3, with 9 bases aligning to TRBD2. The CDR3 extends over 14 amino acids. Germline assignment: CDR1 SGHTA and CDR2 FQGTGA. Trimming cost V 4 bases and J 4 bases; bases outside gene matches: 2.

The V call is TRBV24-1, the J call TRBJ1-4; no clear D. In germline, CDR1 is KGHDR, CDR2 SFDVKD. There are 14 residues in the CDR3. The ends were cut back, 6 bases at V and 5 bases at J, with 12 bases in the middle. In DNA form, the CDR3 reads TGTGCCACCAGTTTACTGCGGAACAATGAAAAACTGTTTTTT. Translated: CATSLLRNNEKLFF.

The genes are TRBV25-1 and TRBJ2-7; 7 bases are shared with TRBD1. Trimming at V came to 3 bases and at J to 3 bases, leaving 5 bases not matched to a gene. The CDR3 length is 14 residues. Germline lookup yields CDR1 MGHDK and CDR2 SYGVNS. The CDR3 region has the DNA TGTGCCAGCAGTGACCAAGACAGGGACTACGAGCAGTACTTC. It codes for CASSDQDRDYEQYF.

This clonotype was counted only a few times. The chain carries TRBV7-2 and TRBJ1-2; TRBD1 matches 7 bases. The CDR3 sequence is 16 residues long. Unmatched junction bases numbered 16, after V lost 8 bases and J lost 4 bases. Germline V lookup: CDR1 SGHTA, CDR2 FQGNSA. CDR3 sequence reads: CASSQPAGQRLYGYTF. CDR3 DNA: TGTGCCAGCTCACAACCGGCGGGACAGCGTCTCTATGGCTACACCTTC.

This clonotype was counted at least ten times. The rearrangement joins TRBV29-1 to TRBJ2-2; D perhaps matches TRBD1 (6 bases). This CDR3 spans 14 amino acids. Looked up from germline, CDR1 is SQVTM and CDR2 is ANQGSEA. Trimming pared 4 bases from V and 2 bases from J, leaving 11 bases between. The CDR3 sequence: CSVGQAINTGELFF. CDR3 coding DNA: TGCAGCGTTGGACAGGCGATTAACACCGGGGAGCTGTTTTTT.

With respect to this clonotype: This may come from a read error, since a much larger clone is one base off. CDR3 in amino acids: CASSYGGLEEQFF. DNA of the CDR3: TGTGCCAGCAGTTACGGGGGGTTGGAGGAGCAGTTCTTC. The rearrangement joins TRBV6-5 to TRBJ2-7; tentative D call: TRBD2 (6 bases). The DNA end is a closer match to TRBJ2-1, so the J assignment may be wrong. This CDR3 region has 13 residues. The germline gives CDR1 MNHEY, CDR2 SVGAGI.

This clonotype was detected many times. The chain employs TRBV5-5 and TRBJ2-7, with a tentative D call TRBD1 (5 bases). The germline V gene encodes CDR1 SGHKS and CDR2 YYEKEE (reference sequence). Deletions cut 0 bases from V and 3 bases from J, with 10 bases between. The CDR3 sequence is 14 residues long. DNA for the CDR3: TGTGCCAGCAGCTTGGAGACAGATTTCTACGAGCAGTACTTC. Amino acids: CASSLETDFYEQYF.

The sample holds many counts of this clonotype. The chain is built from TRBV10-3 and TRBJ2-5; TRBD1 is a possible D gene (6 bases). The CDR3 is 14 amino acids. V was clipped by 3 bases and J by 0 bases, with 8 bases between them. Germline-derived CDR1 and CDR2 are ENHRY and SYGVKD. The CDR3 here is CAISDYRDQETQYF. For the CDR3, the DNA is TGTGCCATCAGTGATTACAGGGACCAAGAGACCCAGTACTTC.

This chain connects TRBV15 to TRBJ2-6, with D hard to call. This CDR3 region has 13 residues. Looked up from germline, CDR1 is LNHNV and CDR2 is YYDKDF (reference sequence). Trimming stripped 6 bases from V and 0 bases from J, with 3 bases between. CDR3 in DNA: TGTGCCACCAGGTTCTCTGGGGCCAACGTCCTGACTTTC. Translating gives CATRFSGANVLTF.

The table lists this clonotype with many counts. CDR3 DNA sequence: TGTGCCAACGTGGGTTTTAATTATGGCTACACCTTC. It yields the protein CANVGFNYGYTF. The chain links TRBV24-1 to TRBJ1-2; D not certain. V was trimmed by 11 bases and J by 5 bases, leaving 14 bases between them. The CDR3 extends over 12 amino acids. The germline V gene has CDR1 KGHDR and CDR2 SFDVKD.

This clonotype was seen many times. This chain connects TRBV5-5 to TRBJ2-5, with 10 nucleotides matching TRBD2. V lost 4 bases to trimming and J lost 4 bases; unmatched junction nucleotides: 10. This CDR3 has 16 amino acids. Germline V gene data show CDR1 as SGHKS and CDR2 as YYEKEE (reference sequence). The CDR3 bases are TGTGCCAGCAGCCCGGGGTGGCTAGCGGGGGCAGAGACCCAGTACTTC. Translating it yields CASSPGWLAGAETQYF.

This clonotype was observed a few times. The rearrangement links TRBV7-9 to TRBJ1-1, with TRBD1 matching over 7 bases. CDR1 is SEHNR, CDR2 FQNEAQ, per germline (reference sequence). CDR3 length: 16 amino acids. Trimming cost V 7 bases and J 0 bases; bases outside gene matches: 11. In nucleotides, the CDR3 is TGTGCCAGCACCAACACAGGGGTGGGGTTGAACACTGAAGCTTTCTTT. The encoded protein is CASTNTGVGLNTEAFF.

This clonotype has just a few counts. The genes are TRBV20-1 and TRBJ1-6; 7 bases map to TRBD1. The V gene's germline CDR1 is DFQATT and CDR2 SNEGSKA (reference sequence). The CDR3 is made up of 14 amino acids. J lost 8 bases, V lost 4 bases, and 8 bases had no gene match. The DNA for the CDR3 is TGCAGTGCTACACTAGGGGACAGCGATTCACCCCTCCACTTT. This sequence encodes CSATLGDSDSPLHF.

The chain is built from TRBV28 and TRBJ1-2; weak D call: TRBD1 (5 bases). The CDR3 has 13 amino acids. Per the germline V gene, CDR1 is MDHEN and CDR2 is SYDVKM. Trimming removed 7 bases at V and 3 bases at J, with 12 bases between. The CDR3 reads CASTPGPYYGYTF. The CDR3 region has the DNA TGTGCCAGCACACCGGGACCTTACTATGGCTACACCTTC.